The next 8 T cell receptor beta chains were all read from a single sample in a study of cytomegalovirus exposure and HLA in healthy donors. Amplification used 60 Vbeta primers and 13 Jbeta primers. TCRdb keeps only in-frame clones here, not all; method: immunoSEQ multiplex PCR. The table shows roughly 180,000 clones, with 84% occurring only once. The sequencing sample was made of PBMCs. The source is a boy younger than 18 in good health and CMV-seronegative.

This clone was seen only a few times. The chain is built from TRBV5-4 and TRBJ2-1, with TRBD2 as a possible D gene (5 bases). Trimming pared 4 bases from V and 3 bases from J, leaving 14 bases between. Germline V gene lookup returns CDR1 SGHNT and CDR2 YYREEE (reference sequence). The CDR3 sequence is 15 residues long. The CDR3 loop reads CASSPTPGLYNEQFF. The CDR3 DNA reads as TGTGCCAGCAGCCCTACCCCCGGACTCTACAATGAGCAGTTCTTC. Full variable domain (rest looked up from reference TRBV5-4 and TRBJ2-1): ETGVTQSPTHLIKTRGQQVTLRCSSQSGHNTVSWYQQALGQGPQFIFQYYREEENGRGNFPPRFSGLQFPNYSSELNVNALELDDSALYLCASSPTPGLYNEQFFGPGTRLTVL.

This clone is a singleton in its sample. This chain's CDR3 is CSVGLDRAFEQYF. The CDR3 DNA follows: TGCAGCGTCGGCTTGGACAGGGCTTTCGAGCAGTACTTC. The V gene is TRBV29-1, the J gene TRBJ2-7; 8 bases match TRBD1. Germline assignment: CDR1 SQVTM and CDR2 ANQGSEA. After removal of 6 bases from V and 6 bases from J, the junction contained 10 bases not matched to a gene. The CDR3 has 13 amino acids.

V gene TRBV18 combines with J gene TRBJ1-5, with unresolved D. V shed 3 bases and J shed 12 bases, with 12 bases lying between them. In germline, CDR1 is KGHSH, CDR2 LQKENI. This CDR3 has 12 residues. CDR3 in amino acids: CASSPSIGVQHF. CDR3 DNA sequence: TGTGCCAGCTCACCTTCCATCGGGGTCCAGCATTTT.

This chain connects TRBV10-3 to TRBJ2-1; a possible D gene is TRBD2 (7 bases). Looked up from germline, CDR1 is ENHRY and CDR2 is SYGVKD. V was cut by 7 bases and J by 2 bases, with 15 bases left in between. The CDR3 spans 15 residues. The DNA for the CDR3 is TGTGCCATCACCATAAGCGGGGACACCTACAATGAGCAGTTCTTC. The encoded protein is CAITISGDTYNEQFF.

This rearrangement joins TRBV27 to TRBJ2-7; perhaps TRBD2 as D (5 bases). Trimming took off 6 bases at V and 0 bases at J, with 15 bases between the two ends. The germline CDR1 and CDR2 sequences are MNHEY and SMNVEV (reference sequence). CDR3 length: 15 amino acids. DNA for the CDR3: TGTGCCAGCAGAGGGCGAGGGTTAAGCTCCTACGAGCAGTACTTC. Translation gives CASRGRGLSSYEQYF.

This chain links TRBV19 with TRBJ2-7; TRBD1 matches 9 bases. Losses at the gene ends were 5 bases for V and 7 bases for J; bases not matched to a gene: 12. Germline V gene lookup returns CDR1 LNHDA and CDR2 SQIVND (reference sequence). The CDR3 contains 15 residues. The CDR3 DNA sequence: TGTGCCAGTAGTTTTGGGACAGGGATGGACTGGGAGCAGTACTTC. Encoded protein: CASSFGTGMDWEQYF.

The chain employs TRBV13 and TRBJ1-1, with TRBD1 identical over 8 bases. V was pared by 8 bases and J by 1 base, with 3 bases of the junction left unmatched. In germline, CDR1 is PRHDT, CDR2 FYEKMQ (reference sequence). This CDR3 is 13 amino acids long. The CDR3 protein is CASQGQANTEAFF. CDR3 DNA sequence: TGTGCCAGCCAGGGACAGGCGAACACTGAAGCTTTCTTT.

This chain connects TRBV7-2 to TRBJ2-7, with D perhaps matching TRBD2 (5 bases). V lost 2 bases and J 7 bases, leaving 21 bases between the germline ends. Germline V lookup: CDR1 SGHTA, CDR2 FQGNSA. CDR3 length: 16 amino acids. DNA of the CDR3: TGTGCCAGCAGCTTAATGATCTCGACTCCGTCGGGAGAGCAGTACTTC. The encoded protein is CASSLMISTPSGEQYF.